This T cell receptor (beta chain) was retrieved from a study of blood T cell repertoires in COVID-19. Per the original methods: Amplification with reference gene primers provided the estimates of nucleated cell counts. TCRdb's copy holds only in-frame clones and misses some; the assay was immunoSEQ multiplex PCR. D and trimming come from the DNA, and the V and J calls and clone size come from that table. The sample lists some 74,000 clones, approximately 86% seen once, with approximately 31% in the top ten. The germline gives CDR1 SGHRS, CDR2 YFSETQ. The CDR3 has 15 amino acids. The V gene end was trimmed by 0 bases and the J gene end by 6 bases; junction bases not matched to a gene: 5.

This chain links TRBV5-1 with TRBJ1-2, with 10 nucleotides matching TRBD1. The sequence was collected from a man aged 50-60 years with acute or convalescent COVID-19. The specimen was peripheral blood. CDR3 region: CASSLADRGFDGYTF. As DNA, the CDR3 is TGCGCCAGCAGCTTGGCGGACAGGGGGTTCGATGGCTACACCTTC.